This TCR beta chain was profiled in a study of cytomegalovirus exposure and HLA in healthy donors. Notes on the study in general: Prediction of most subjects' HLA-A and HLA-B alleles by TCR beta sequences was reportedly accurate. In a later analysis, V- and J-gene trimming of beta chains associated with a DCLRE1C missense variant, replicated independently.

The CDR3 sequence is 16 residues long. V lost 2 bases to trimming and J lost 7 bases, with 21 bases between them. From germline, CDR1 is MGHDK and CDR2 SYGVNS. This PCR relied on a set of 60 Vbeta primers and 13 Jbeta primers. The method was immunoSEQ multiplex PCR; TCRdb's version includes in-frame clones alone and lacks a portion of them. The sample holds 150,000 to 200,000 clones, roughly four fifths seen once. With regard to this clone: The antigen remains unidentified.

The chain carries TRBV25-1 and TRBJ2-7; D is perhaps TRBD2 (6 bases). Sequenced material: PBMCs. The sequence was collected from a man aged 50-59 years in good health and CMV-seropositive. The CDR3 coding sequence is TGTGCCAGCAGTGAAGCCGGGCGGCTAGGGGCGGGGGAGCAGTACTTC. Amino acids: CASSEAGRLGAGEQYF.